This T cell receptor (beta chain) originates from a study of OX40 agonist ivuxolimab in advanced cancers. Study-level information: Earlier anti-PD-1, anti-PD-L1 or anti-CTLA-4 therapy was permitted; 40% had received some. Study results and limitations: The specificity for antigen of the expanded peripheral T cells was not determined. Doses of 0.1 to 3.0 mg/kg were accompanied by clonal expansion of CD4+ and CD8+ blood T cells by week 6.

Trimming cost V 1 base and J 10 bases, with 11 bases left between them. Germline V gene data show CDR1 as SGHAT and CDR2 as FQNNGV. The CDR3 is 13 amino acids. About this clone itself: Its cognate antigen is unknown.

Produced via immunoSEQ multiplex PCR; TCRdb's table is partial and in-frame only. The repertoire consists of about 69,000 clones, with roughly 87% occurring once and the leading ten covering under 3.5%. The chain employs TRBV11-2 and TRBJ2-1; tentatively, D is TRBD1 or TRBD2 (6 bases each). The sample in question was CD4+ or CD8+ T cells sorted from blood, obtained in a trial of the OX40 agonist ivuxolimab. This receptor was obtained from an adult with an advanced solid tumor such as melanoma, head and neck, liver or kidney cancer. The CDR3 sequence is CASSLGGGTEQFF. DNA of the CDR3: TGTGCCAGCAGCTTAGGAGGGGGGACAGAGCAGTTCTTC.